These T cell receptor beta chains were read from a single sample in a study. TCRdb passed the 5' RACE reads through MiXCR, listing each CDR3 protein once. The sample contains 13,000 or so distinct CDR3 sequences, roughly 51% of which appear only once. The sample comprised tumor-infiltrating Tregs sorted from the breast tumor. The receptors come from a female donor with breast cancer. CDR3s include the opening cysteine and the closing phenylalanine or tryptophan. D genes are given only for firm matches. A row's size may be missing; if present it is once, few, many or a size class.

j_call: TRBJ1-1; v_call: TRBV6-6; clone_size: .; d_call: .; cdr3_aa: CASSYPEGQDTEAFF; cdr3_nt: TGTGCCAGCAGTTACCCCGAGGGACAAGACACTGAAGCTTTCTTT
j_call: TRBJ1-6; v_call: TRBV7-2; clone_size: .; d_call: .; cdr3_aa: CASSLIRNSPLHF; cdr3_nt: TGTGCCAGCAGCTTAATTCGGAATTCACCCCTCCACTTT
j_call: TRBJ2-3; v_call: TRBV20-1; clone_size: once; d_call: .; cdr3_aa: CSARQPFTDTQYF; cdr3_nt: TGCAGTGCTAGGCAGCCGTTTACAGATACGCAGTATTTT
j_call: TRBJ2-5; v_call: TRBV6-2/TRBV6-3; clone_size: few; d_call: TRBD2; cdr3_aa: CASSYLAGAQETQYF; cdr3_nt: TGTGCCAGCAGTTACCTAGCGGGGGCACAAGAGACCCAGTACTTC
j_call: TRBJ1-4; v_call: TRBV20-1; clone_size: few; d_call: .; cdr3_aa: CSARGDPAEKLFF; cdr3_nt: TGCAGTGCTCGAGGAGACCCTGCTGAAAAACTGTTTTTT
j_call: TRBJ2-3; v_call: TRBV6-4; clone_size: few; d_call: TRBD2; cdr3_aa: CASSPTSATDTQYF; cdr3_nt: TGTGCCAGCAGTCCGACTAGCGCCACAGATACGCAGTATTTT
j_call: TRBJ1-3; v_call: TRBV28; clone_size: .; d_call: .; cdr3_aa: CASCTGWGNTIYF; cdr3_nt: TGTGCCAGCTGTACAGGGTGGGGAAACACCATATATTTT
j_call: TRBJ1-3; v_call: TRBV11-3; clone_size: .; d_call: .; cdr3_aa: CASSIRGTRDFGNTIYF; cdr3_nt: TGTGCCAGCAGCATCAGGGGTACAAGAGATTTTGGAAACACCATATATTTT
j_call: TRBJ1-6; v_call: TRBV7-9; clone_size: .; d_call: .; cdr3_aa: CASSLLQGNSPLHF; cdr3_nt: TGTGCCAGCAGCCTCCTCCAGGGGAATTCACCCCTCCACTTT
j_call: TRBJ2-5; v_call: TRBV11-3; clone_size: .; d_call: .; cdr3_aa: CASSYTGHEGETQYF; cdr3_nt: TGTGCCAGCAGCTACACGGGACACGAGGGAGAGACCCAGTACTTC
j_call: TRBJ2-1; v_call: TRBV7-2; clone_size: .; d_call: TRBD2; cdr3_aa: CASRRLAGGNEQFF; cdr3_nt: TGTGCCAGCAGACGACTAGCGGGAGGTAATGAGCAGTTCTTC
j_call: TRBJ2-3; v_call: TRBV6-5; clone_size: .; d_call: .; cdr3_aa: CASSEDSRDTDTQYF; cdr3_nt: TGTGCCAGCAGTGAGGACAGCAGAGACACAGATACGCAGTATTTT
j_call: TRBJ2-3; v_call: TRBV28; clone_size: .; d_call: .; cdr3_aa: CASSYSGGTDTQYF; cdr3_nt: TGTGCCAGCAGTTACTCAGGGGGCACAGATACGCAGTATTTT
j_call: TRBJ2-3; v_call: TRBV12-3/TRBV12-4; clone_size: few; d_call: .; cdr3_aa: CASSFEAGPQYF; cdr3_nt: TGTGCCAGCAGTTTCGAGGCGGGTCCGCAGTATTTT
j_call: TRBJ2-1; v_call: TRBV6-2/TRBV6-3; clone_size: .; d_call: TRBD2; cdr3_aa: CASSYTGTTYNEQFF; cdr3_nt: TGTGCCAGCAGTTACACCGGGACTACCTACAATGAGCAGTTCTTC
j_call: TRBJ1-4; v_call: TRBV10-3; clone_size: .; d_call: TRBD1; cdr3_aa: CAISESKTGGGEKLFF; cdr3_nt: TGTGCCATCAGTGAGTCTAAGACAGGGGGAGGTGAAAAACTGTTTTTT
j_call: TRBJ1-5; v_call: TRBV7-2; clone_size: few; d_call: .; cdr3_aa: CASSAAQYNQPQHF; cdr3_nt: TGTGCCAGCAGCGCAGCCCAGTACAATCAGCCCCAGCATTTT
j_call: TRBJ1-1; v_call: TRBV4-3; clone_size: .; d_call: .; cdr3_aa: CASSQEVNWQANTEAFF; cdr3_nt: TGCGCCAGCAGCCAAGAGGTTAATTGGCAGGCGAACACTGAAGCTTTCTTT
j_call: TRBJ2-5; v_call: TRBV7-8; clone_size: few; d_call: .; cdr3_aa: CASSLLDSQESQYF; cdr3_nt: TGTGCCAGCAGCTTACTCGACAGCCAAGAGTCCCAGTACTTC
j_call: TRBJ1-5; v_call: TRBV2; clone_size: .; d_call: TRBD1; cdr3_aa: CASSLGQGAQPQHF; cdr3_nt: TGTGCCAGCAGTTTAGGACAGGGGGCCCAGCCCCAGCATTTT
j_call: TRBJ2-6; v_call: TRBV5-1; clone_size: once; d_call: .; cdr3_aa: CASSSRPLSGANVLTF; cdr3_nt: TGCGCCAGCAGCTCAAGGCCCCTCTCTGGGGCCAACGTCCTAACTTTC
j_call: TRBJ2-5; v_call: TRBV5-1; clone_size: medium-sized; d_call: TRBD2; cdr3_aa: CASSKELAGGVKTQYF; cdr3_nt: TGCGCCAGCAGCAAGGAACTAGCGGGAGGGGTAAAGACCCAGTACTTC
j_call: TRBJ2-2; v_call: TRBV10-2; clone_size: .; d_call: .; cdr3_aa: CASSDLLHLTGELFF; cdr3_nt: TGCGCCAGCAGTGATTTACTACACCTAACCGGGGAGCTGTTTTTT
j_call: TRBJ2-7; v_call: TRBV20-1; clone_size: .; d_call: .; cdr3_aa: CSARDGSGDYEQYF; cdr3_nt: TGCAGTGCTAGAGACGGGAGTGGGGATTACGAGCAGTACTTC
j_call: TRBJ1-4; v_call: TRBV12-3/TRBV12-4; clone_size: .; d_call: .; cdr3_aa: CASSLRFERLFF; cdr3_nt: TGTGCCAGCAGTTTAAGGTTCGAAAGACTGTTTTTT
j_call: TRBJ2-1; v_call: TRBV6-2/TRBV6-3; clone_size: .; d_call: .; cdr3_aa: CASSVSKGRNEQFF; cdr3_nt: TGTGCCAGCAGTGTATCGAAAGGGCGCAATGAGCAGTTCTTC
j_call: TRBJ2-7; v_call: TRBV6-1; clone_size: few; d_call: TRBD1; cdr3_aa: CASKGQGASYEQYF; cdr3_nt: TGTGCCAGCAAGGGACAGGGGGCCTCCTACGAGCAGTACTTC
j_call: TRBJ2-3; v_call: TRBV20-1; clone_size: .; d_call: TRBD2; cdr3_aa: CSAGLRTSGTDTQYF; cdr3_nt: TGCAGTGCTGGTCTCCGGACTAGCGGCACAGATACGCAGTATTTT
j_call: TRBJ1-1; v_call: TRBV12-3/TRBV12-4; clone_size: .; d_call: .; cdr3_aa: CASSLLTPGTEAFF; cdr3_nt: TGTGCCAGCAGTTTATTGACCCCCGGGACTGAAGCTTTCTTT